A single sample gave rise to the 22 T cell receptor beta chains below, sequenced in a study of blood T cell repertoires in COVID-19. The data were produced by immunoSEQ multiplex PCR, yet TCRdb's version contains in-frame clones alone and is incomplete. Of 250,000 to 300,000 clones listed, roughly 79% are singletons. The sequencing input was peripheral blood. These receptors were obtained from a woman between 55 and 75 years old with active or convalescent COVID-19.

This clone was picked up a small number of times. The V and J genes are TRBV18 and TRBJ1-5; 7 bases map to TRBD1. Germline lookup yields CDR1 KGHSH and CDR2 LQKENI. J was trimmed by 3 bases and V by 5 bases; bases with no gene match: 13. The length of the CDR3 is 17 residues. CDR3 residues: CASSAEQTGLFNQPQHF. The CDR3 DNA follows: TGTGCCAGCTCAGCAGAACAGACAGGGTTGTTCAATCAGCCCCAGCATTTT.

There are a few counts of this clone. J is TRBJ1-1 and V is TRBV19; the D gene is possibly TRBD1 (5 bases). The germline V and J ends were trimmed by 5 bases and 5 bases, with 12 bases remaining between them. The CDR3 covers 13 residues. Germline lookup yields CDR1 LNHDA and CDR2 SQIVND (reference sequence). DNA for the CDR3: TGTGCCAGTAGTCCCGCGGGGGGAACTGAAGCTTTCTTT. This gives the protein CASSPAGGTEAFF. The variable domain in full, with the rest retrieved from reference TRBV19 and TRBJ1-1, is DGGITQSPKYLFRKEGQNVTLSCEQNLNHDAMYWYRQDPGQGLRLIYYSQIVNDFQKGDIAEGYSVSREKKESFPLTVTSAQKNPTAFYLCASSPAGGTEAFFGQGTRLTVV.

This clone showed up just once. The chain couples TRBV6-4 to TRBJ1-5, with D perhaps TRBD1 (6 bases). Germline lookup yields CDR1 MRHNA and CDR2 SNTAGT. V lost 10 bases, J lost 2 bases, and 15 bases lay in between. This CDR3 contains 14 residues. Here the CDR3 DNA reads TGTGCCACTCAGAAGACAGGAGGCAATCAGCCCCAGCATTTT. Amino acid sequence: CATQKTGGNQPQHF.

This chain links TRBV5-5 with TRBJ2-2; the match to TRBD1 covers 8 bases. CDR1 and CDR2 from the germline V gene are SGHKS and YYEKEE (reference sequence). After removal of 4 bases from V and 6 bases from J, the junction contained 11 bases not matched to a gene. This CDR3 has 16 amino acids. The CDR3 sequence is CASSLYQGAGPGELFF. DNA for the CDR3: TGTGCCAGCAGCCTTTACCAGGGGGCCGGACCCGGGGAGCTGTTTTTT.

The chain combines TRBV2 with TRBJ1-5; 7 bases line up with TRBD1. The CDR3 extends over 17 amino acids. J lost 5 bases, V lost 8 bases, and 18 bases had no gene match. Germline CDR1 SNHLY, CDR2 FYNNEI. In nucleotides, the CDR3 is TGTGCCAGCTATTTGATGCCAGGGGGGTCTTCCTATCAGCCCCAGCATTTT. Encoded protein: CASYLMPGGSSYQPQHF. Full variable domain (rest looked up from reference TRBV2 and TRBJ1-5): EPEVTQTPSHQVTQMGQEVILRCVPISNHLYFYWYRQILGQKVEFLVSFYNNEISEKSEIFDDQFSVERPDGSNFTLKIRSTKLEDSAMYFCASYLMPGGSSYQPQHFGDGTRLSIL.

This clone is a singleton in its sample. The chain couples TRBV19 to TRBJ1-2; 7 nucleotides agree with TRBD1. Trimming cost V 0 bases and J 4 bases; bases outside gene matches: 17. Germline CDR1 and CDR2: LNHDA and SQIVND (reference sequence). The CDR3 has 19 residues. The CDR3 loop is CASSIDLRDSRLRGYGYTF. CDR3 in DNA: TGTGCCAGTAGTATAGATCTCCGGGACAGCCGGTTAAGGGGCTATGGCTACACCTTC.

This sequence joins TRBV6-5 and TRBJ1-1, with D possibly TRBD1 on 6 matching bases. The CDR3 is 15 amino acids. The V end was cut by 4 bases, the J end by 1 base, with 13 bases between. The germline gives CDR1 MNHEY, CDR2 SVGAGI. Here the CDR3 DNA reads TGTGCCAGCAGTTCCCGACAGGAATCGAACACTGAAGCTTTCTTT. Translating gives CASSSRQESNTEAFF.

This chain connects TRBV27 to TRBJ2-7; TRBD1 is a possible D gene (6 bases). The CDR3 runs 11 residues. Per germline, CDR1 MNHEY and CDR2 SMNVEV (reference sequence). Trimming took off 7 bases at V and 7 bases at J, with 11 bases between the two ends. The CDR3 bases are TGTGCCAGCAAGGGGGTGCAGGAGCAGTACTTC. The encoded protein is CASKGVQEQYF.

The chain is built from TRBV6-5 and TRBJ1-2; TRBD1 is a possible D gene (6 bases). The CDR3 spans 15 residues. The germline V gene encodes CDR1 MNHEY and CDR2 SVGAGI. V was pared by 5 bases and J by 2 bases, with 15 bases between. The CDR3 DNA sequence: TGTGCCAGCAGTACGGAACGGGACACAAACTATGGCTACACCTTC. It translates to CASSTERDTNYGYTF.

The chain is built from TRBV11-2 and TRBJ2-7; TRBD2 matches 16 bases. Germline V lookup: CDR1 SGHAT, CDR2 FQNNGV. This CDR3 contains 16 residues. Trimming removed 3 bases from V and 4 bases from J; junction bases left unmatched: 3. For the CDR3, the DNA is TGTGCCAGCAGCTTGGGACTAGCGGGGGGGCAGTACGAGCAGTACTTC. Translating gives CASSLGLAGGQYEQYF.

This chain links TRBV5-1 with TRBJ2-3, with 9 nucleotides matching TRBD2. This CDR3 has 16 residues. CDR1 is SGHRS, CDR2 YFSETQ, per germline. Trimming at V came to 4 bases and at J to 3 bases, leaving 9 bases not matched to a gene. The CDR3 nucleotides read TGCGCCAGCAGCCTACAAGCGGGGGGCGGGACAGATACGCAGTATTTT. Its translation is CASSLQAGGGTDTQYF.

The chain couples TRBV28 to TRBJ2-7; perhaps TRBD1 as D (5 bases). Trimming shortened V by 2 bases and J by 3 bases, and 11 bases separated the two germline ends. The CDR3 is 14 amino acids. Germline V CDR1 and CDR2: MDHEN, SYDVKM. CDR3 region: CASSLAVGDYEQYF. CDR3 nucleotide sequence: TGTGCCAGCAGTTTAGCGGTAGGGGACTACGAGCAGTACTTC.

The chain joins TRBV29-1 to TRBJ2-2; D might be TRBD2 (7 bases). The CDR3 is 12 residues long. Looked up from germline, CDR1 is SQVTM and CDR2 is ANQGSEA. CDR3 amino acids: CTGGRNTGELFF. Written as DNA, the CDR3 is TGCACGGGGGGCCGAAACACCGGGGAGCTGTTTTTT.

V is TRBV19 and J is TRBJ1-2; D may be TRBD1 (5 bases). V lost 7 bases and J 2 bases, leaving 14 bases between the germline ends. This CDR3 has 14 residues. The germline V gene has CDR1 LNHDA and CDR2 SQIVND (reference sequence). CDR3 sequence reads: CASTQGAVNYGYTF. The CDR3 DNA reads as TGTGCCAGTACCCAAGGGGCAGTGAACTATGGCTACACCTTC. Full variable domain (missing parts from reference TRBV19 and TRBJ1-2): DGGITQSPKYLFRKEGQNVTLSCEQNLNHDAMYWYRQDPGQGLRLIYYSQIVNDFQKGDIAEGYSVSREKKESFPLTVTSAQKNPTAFYLCASTQGAVNYGYTFGSGTRLTVV.

The V call is TRBV18, the J call TRBJ2-2, with 8 bases matching TRBD1. Germline V gene sequence: CDR1 KGHSH, CDR2 LQKENI. The CDR3 contains 15 residues. Trimming cost V 1 base and J 4 bases; bases outside gene matches: 2. The CDR3 sequence is CASSPRQGSTGELFF. CDR3 coding DNA: TGTGCCAGCTCACCACGACAGGGGTCCACCGGGGAGCTGTTTTTT.

The V call is TRBV2, the J call TRBJ1-2; D is uncertain. The CDR3 is 10 residues long. Germline V gene sequence: CDR1 SNHLY, CDR2 FYNNEI. V was shortened by 5 bases and J by 13 bases, with 11 bases between the two germline ends. The chain's CDR3 is CASSRSLGTF. The CDR3 DNA sequence: TGTGCCAGCAGTCGGTCCCTCGGCACCTTC.

The CDR3 DNA is TGTGCCAGCAGTCGGGACAGGGGGTTTTCAGAGACCCAGTACTTC. It encodes CASSRDRGFSETQYF. The chain combines TRBV7-2 with TRBJ2-5; 11 positions match TRBD1. Per the germline V gene, CDR1 is SGHTA and CDR2 is FQGNSA. The length of the CDR3 is 15 residues. Unmatched junction bases numbered 7, after V lost 6 bases and J lost 4 bases.

This clone was seen a few times. The chain is built from TRBV19 and TRBJ1-3; 7 bases match TRBD1. The germline gives CDR1 LNHDA, CDR2 SQIVND (reference sequence). V shed 6 bases, J shed 4 bases, and the junction held 12 bases outside the gene matches. The CDR3 is made up of 16 amino acids. The CDR3 protein is CASRSHRGERGNTIYF. The CDR3 nucleotides are TGTGCCAGTAGATCCCACAGGGGAGAAAGGGGAAACACCATATATTTT.

The chain couples TRBV19 to TRBJ2-6; 9 bases match TRBD1. Germline loops: CDR1 LNHDA, CDR2 SQIVND (reference sequence). The V and J ends lost 7 bases and 0 bases, in that order; junction bases with no gene match: 7. The CDR3 is 17 amino acids. CDR3: CASNIQGAGSGANVLTF. CDR3 nucleotides: TGTGCCAGTAACATACAGGGGGCTGGCTCTGGGGCCAACGTCCTGACTTTC.

This clone is a singleton in its sample. This chain joins TRBV6-2 or TRBV6-3 and TRBJ2-5; D is ambiguous. Germline CDR1 reads MNHEY; CDR2 reads SVGEGT. The CDR3 runs 14 residues. V was pared by 1 base and J by 1 base, with 7 bases between. The CDR3 nucleotides read TGTGCCAGCAGTTACTTTCTTAGCCAAGAGACCCAGTACTTC. Translating gives CASSYFLSQETQYF.

CDR3 in amino acids: CASSSGFTSNQPQHF. CDR3 DNA: TGTGCCAGCAGCTCGGGGTTTACTAGCAATCAGCCCCAGCATTTT. The V gene is TRBV7-9, the J gene TRBJ1-5; D not resolved. This CDR3 contains 15 residues. Germline CDR1 and CDR2: SEHNR and FQNEAQ (reference sequence). Trimming shortened V by 4 bases and J by 0 bases, and 10 bases separated the two germline ends.

Ten or more counts support this clone. V usage is TRBV19 and J usage is TRBJ2-7, with D tentatively TRBD1 (5 bases). The germline V gene encodes CDR1 LNHDA and CDR2 SQIVND (reference sequence). CDR3 length: 13 amino acids. V lost 4 bases and J 0 bases, leaving 7 bases between the germline ends. CDR3 protein: CASSKTASYEQYF. The CDR3 DNA reads as TGTGCCAGTAGTAAGACAGCCTCCTACGAGCAGTACTTC.